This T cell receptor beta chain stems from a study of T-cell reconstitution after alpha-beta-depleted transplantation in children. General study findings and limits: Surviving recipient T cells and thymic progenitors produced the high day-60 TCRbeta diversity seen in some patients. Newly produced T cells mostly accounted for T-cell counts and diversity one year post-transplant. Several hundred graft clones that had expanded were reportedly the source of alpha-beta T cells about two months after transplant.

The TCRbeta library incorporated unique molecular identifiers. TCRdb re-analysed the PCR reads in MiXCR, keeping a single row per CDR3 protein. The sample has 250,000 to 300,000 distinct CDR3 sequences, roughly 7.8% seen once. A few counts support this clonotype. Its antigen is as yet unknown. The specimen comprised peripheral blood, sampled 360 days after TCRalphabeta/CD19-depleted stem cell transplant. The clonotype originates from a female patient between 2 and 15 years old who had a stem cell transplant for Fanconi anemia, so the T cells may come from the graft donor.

DNA for the CDR3: TGTGCCTGTTTTAGGGGGCTTTGGAACACTGAAGCTTTCTTT. This sequence encodes CACFRGLWNTEAFF. The chain employs TRBV30 and TRBJ1-1; 7 bases align to TRBD1. The CDR3 contains 14 residues. With 6 bases clipped from V and 1 base from J, the junction kept 8 bases outside the gene matches. The germline gives CDR1 GTSNPN, CDR2 SVGIG (reference sequence).